This T cell receptor (beta chain) was sequenced for a study of post-analysis software for immune sequencing data. Study-level information: Disease trajectories encompassed relapsing-remitting, secondary progressive and progressive-relapsing multiple sclerosis. Whole-study results and caveats: Clustering by F measure revealed strong co-clustering among samples prepared together in one batch. Four or five TRBV segments (TRBV5-6, TRBV5-1 and TRBV20-1 among them) occurred more frequently in patients than in controls.

Points on this clonotype: Its antigen is as yet unknown.

CDR1 MNHEY and CDR2 SVGAGI come from the germline V gene. This CDR3 spans 13 amino acids. J was trimmed by 8 bases and V by 0 bases; bases with no gene match: 2. Unique molecular identifiers featured in each of the TCR beta cDNA libraries. Input amounts of 1 to 10 million T cells were used. These gave 500,000 or so cDNA molecules, so each molecule approximated one T cell. In TCRdb, the PCR reads were re-called with MiXCR into one record per CDR3 protein. The table has fewer than 850,000 distinct CDR3 sequences, about 45% seen once. This receptor was taken from a girl aged 10 to 17 with multiple sclerosis. The V gene is TRBV6-5, the J gene TRBJ2-3; TRBD2 matches 7 bases. The sample taken for sequencing was blood. CDR3 in DNA: TGTGCCAGCAGTTACTCGCCGGGGGGTACGCAGTATTTT. As protein: CASSYSPGGTQYF.